Here is one TCR beta chain with its context. The target antigen is unknown. This record comes from a study of a mutant IDH1 vaccine in newly diagnosed glioma. Overall study context: There were eight vaccinations for patients, given in weeks 1, 3, 5, 7, 11, 15, 19 and 23. Patients' prior therapy spanned radiotherapy, temozolomide, or both; most underwent both. Findings and limits, study-wide: Immune responses arising from the vaccine appeared in approximately 93% of patients.

The CDR3 loop spans 14 amino acids. Trimming removed 5 bases at V and 5 bases at J, with 12 bases between. Germline assignment: CDR1 SEHNR and CDR2 FQNEAQ (reference sequence). TCRdb's table, derived via immunoSEQ multiplex PCR, lists solely in-frame clones and lacks some. The sample consists of under 85,000 clones, 85% of them appearing once. The time point: week 23, last vaccination. Each dose of the vaccine consisted of 300 ug of mutant IDH1 20-mer peptide, with topical imiquimod. Sequencing was performed on PBMCs, taken from a glioma patient whose treatment included an IDH1 peptide vaccine. The V gene is TRBV7-9, the J gene TRBJ1-4, with D perhaps TRBD1 (6 bases). The sequence derives from a woman aged 50 to 60 with glioma. CDR3 amino acids: CASSPGAGNEKLFF. The CDR3 DNA follows: TGTGCCAGCAGCCCGGGGGCGGGAAATGAAAAACTGTTTTTT.